The 23 T cell receptor beta chains reported below all come from one sample, sequenced in a study of T cell repertoires in cytomegalovirus infection. TCRdb re-derived calls from the reads in MiXCR, one entry per CDR3 protein. The sample comprises about 71,000 distinct CDR3 sequences, roughly 20% of which are singletons, and about 66% rests with the top ten. Antigens for these TCRs are unknown. The material was CD8+ T cells from cultured PBMCs, obtained from culture after CMV antigen stimulation. The receptor set was obtained from a human donor in good health (CMV status not recorded). Some clones in this sample may be carry-over from other donors' samples.

This clonotype has only a few counts. The rearrangement uses TRBV9 and TRBJ2-5; TRBD2 might be the D (5 bases). The CDR3 spans 14 residues. V gave up 5 bases and J gave up 1 base, with 12 bases separating them. In germline, CDR1 is SGDLS, CDR2 YYNGEE. The CDR3 coding sequence is TGTGCCAGCAGTGAAAGGAGCGGCCAAGAGACCCAGTACTTC. This sequence encodes CASSERSGQETQYF.

The V and J genes are TRBV7-9 and TRBJ2-7, with 7 bases that match TRBD1. The CDR3 sequence is 12 residues long. Germline-derived CDR1 and CDR2 are SEHNR and FQNEAQ (reference sequence). V shed 5 bases, J shed 6 bases, and the junction held 4 bases outside the gene matches. This CDR3 is CASSLGGSEQYF. In DNA form, the CDR3 reads TGTGCCAGCAGCCTAGGGGGCAGCGAGCAGTACTTC. The full variable domain, rest sourced from reference TRBV7-9 and TRBJ2-7, is DTGVSQNPRHKITKRGQNVTFRCDPISEHNRLYWYRQTLGQGPEFLTYFQNEAQLEKSRLLSDRFSAERPKGSFSTLEIQRTEQGDSAMYLCASSLGGSEQYFGPGTRLTVT.

The chain uses TRBV20-1 and TRBJ1-5; D is undetermined. With 5 bases removed from V and 0 bases from J, the gap between germline ends came to 11 bases. Germline lookup yields CDR1 DFQATT and CDR2 SNEGSKA (reference sequence). The CDR3 extends over 14 amino acids. In DNA form, the CDR3 reads TGCAGTGCTTTTCGTTGGGATAGCAATCAGCCCCAGCATTTT. It codes for CSAFRWDSNQPQHF.

This clonotype was seen a few times. This chain's CDR3 is CASSLWGKETYEQYF. The CDR3 DNA reads TGTGCCAGCAGCTTGTGGGGGAAAGAAACCTACGAGCAGTACTTC. This chain connects TRBV6-1 to TRBJ2-7; D possibly uses TRBD1 or TRBD2 (5 bases each). The V end lost 6 bases, the J end lost 2 bases, and 17 bases lay between the germline ends. This CDR3 is built from 15 residues. The germline CDR1 and CDR2 sequences are MNHNS and SASEGT.

The genes are TRBV12-5 and TRBJ1-4; tentatively, D is TRBD1 (5 bases). The CDR3 has 16 amino acids. V shed 3 bases and J shed 0 bases, with 11 bases lying between them. CDR1 is LGHNT, CDR2 FRNRAP, per germline. CDR3 nucleotides: TGTGCTAGTGGTTTTACGGGGGTGACAACTAATGAAAAACTGTTTTTT. Translating it yields CASGFTGVTTNEKLFF.

This clonotype was seen more than once but under ten times. The gene calls are TRBV27 and TRBJ2-2; D uncertain. V shed 3 bases and J shed 3 bases, with 8 bases lying between them. The germline gives CDR1 MNHEY, CDR2 SMNVEV (reference sequence). The CDR3 sequence is 14 residues long. The CDR3, as DNA: TGTGCCAGCAGTTTCTGGCAGGACACCGGGGAGCTGTTTTTT. Its protein is CASSFWQDTGELFF.

This clonotype occurred a few times. The V and J genes are TRBV7-9 and TRBJ2-1; 7 bases map to TRBD2. The V gene's germline CDR1 is SEHNR and CDR2 FQNEAQ (reference sequence). Trimming took 2 bases from V and 0 from J; bases not matched to a gene: 7. This CDR3 has 17 amino acids. CDR3 loop: CASSLRSRGNSYNEQFF. In nucleotides, the CDR3 is TGTGCCAGCAGCTTACGGTCGCGGGGGAACTCCTACAATGAGCAGTTCTTC.

In its sample, this clonotype was seen a few times. V and J are TRBV4-1 and TRBJ1-1, with a weak D call TRBD1 (5 bases). The germline gives CDR1 MGHRA, CDR2 YSYEKL. The ends were cut back, 4 bases at V and 3 bases at J, with 9 bases in the middle. The CDR3 is 13 amino acids. For the CDR3, the DNA is TGCGCCAGCAGCCGAATAGGGGACACTGAAGCTTTCTTT. As protein: CASSRIGDTEAFF.

This clonotype was counted only a few times. This chain links TRBV7-2 with TRBJ1-2; D is undetermined. Trimming shortened V by 5 bases and J by 7 bases, and 14 bases separated the two germline ends. This CDR3 is built from 13 residues. Looked up from germline, CDR1 is SGHTA and CDR2 is FQGNSA. Here the CDR3 reads CASSPEFSFGYTF. The CDR3 DNA reads TGTGCCAGCAGCCCAGAGTTTAGCTTTGGCTACACCTTC.

The chain employs TRBV4-1 and TRBJ1-3; D unresolved. Germline CDR1 reads MGHRA; CDR2 reads YSYEKL. V lost 0 bases and J lost 0, with 12 bases in between. This CDR3 contains 17 residues. The CDR3 sequence: CASSQEEVKGSGNTIYF. CDR3 DNA sequence: TGCGCCAGCAGCCAAGAAGAAGTGAAAGGCTCTGGAAACACCATATATTTT.

The chain recombines TRBV28 with TRBJ1-6; D is possibly TRBD1 (6 bases). V lost 2 bases and J 5 bases, leaving 22 bases between the germline ends. CDR1 and CDR2 (germline): MDHEN, SYDVKM. The CDR3 extends over 19 amino acids. The CDR3, as DNA: TGTGCCAGCAGTTTAGACAGGAGATATGTGGGTCTTGATAATTCACCCCTCCACTTT. This gives the protein CASSLDRRYVGLDNSPLHF.

This clonotype showed up just a few times. V usage is TRBV7-9 and J usage is TRBJ1-2; D unresolved. Trimming shortened V by 0 bases and J by 5 bases, and 16 bases separated the two germline ends. The CDR3 covers 16 residues. From germline, CDR1 is SEHNR and CDR2 FQNEAQ (reference sequence). The DNA of the CDR3 is TGTGCCAGCAGCTTAGCGCGAGAAGGGCTTAGATATGGCTACACCTTC. Translating gives CASSLAREGLRYGYTF. Combining the CDR3 with reference TRBV7-9 and TRBJ1-2 gives the whole variable domain DTGVSQNPRHKITKRGQNVTFRCDPISEHNRLYWYRQTLGQGPEFLTYFQNEAQLEKSRLLSDRFSAERPKGSFSTLEIQRTEQGDSAMYLCASSLAREGLRYGYTFGSGTRLTVV.

The chain employs TRBV4-3 and TRBJ2-4, with D maybe TRBD2 (5 bases). The germline V gene has CDR1 LGHNA and CDR2 YSLEER. The V gene lost 0 bases and the J gene lost 2 bases, with 17 bases spanning the gap. The CDR3 is 18 residues long. CDR3 bases: TGCGCCAGCAGCCAAGATATCCCCGGGGTCGGTTCCAAAAACATTCAGTACTTC. This translates into CASSQDIPGVGSKNIQYF.

This clonotype was recorded a few times. The V gene is TRBV7-2, the J gene TRBJ2-1, with a possible D match to TRBD2 (7 bases). The CDR3 covers 15 residues. The germline V and J ends were trimmed by 1 base and 3 bases, with 10 bases remaining between them. CDR1 is SGHTA, CDR2 FQGNSA, per germline. The CDR3 DNA is TGTGCCAGCAGCTTAGAGGGGGACTACTACAATGAGCAGTTCTTC. Encoded protein: CASSLEGDYYNEQFF.

The gene calls are TRBV4-3 and TRBJ2-1, with TRBD1 matching over 7 bases. Trimming at V came to 1 base and at J to 7 bases, leaving 13 bases not matched to a gene. The CDR3 runs 17 residues. From germline, CDR1 is LGHNA and CDR2 YSLEER. The CDR3, as DNA: TGCGCCAGCAGCCAAGGGGACAGCTTGGATTGGAGGAATGAGCAGTTCTTC. It yields the protein CASSQGDSLDWRNEQFF.

V is TRBV7-6 and J is TRBJ2-5, with 7 bases fitting TRBD2. Per germline, CDR1 SGHVS and CDR2 FNYEAQ. The CDR3 has 16 residues. V shed 7 bases and J 5 bases; nucleotides not matched to a gene: 16. CDR3 region: CASIGPGRGLLETQYF. The CDR3 bases are TGTGCCAGCATAGGTCCGGGGAGGGGCCTTTTGGAGACCCAGTACTTC.

The chain links TRBV5-4 to TRBJ1-1; TRBD1 might be the D (5 bases). Germline V CDR1 and CDR2: SGHNT, YYREEE (reference sequence). The ends were cut back, 0 bases at V and 0 bases at J, with 12 bases in the middle. CDR3 length: 16 residues. CDR3 sequence (DNA): TGTGCCAGCAGCTTGGAAGCAGGGCACATGAACACTGAAGCTTTCTTT. Translated, it gives CASSLEAGHMNTEAFF. The entire variable domain, with the rest obtained from reference TRBV5-4 and TRBJ1-1, is as follows: ETGVTQSPTHLIKTRGQQVTLRCSSQSGHNTVSWYQQALGQGPQFIFQYYREEENGRGNFPPRFSGLQFPNYSSELNVNALELDDSALYLCASSLEAGHMNTEAFFGQGTRLTVV.

The J gene is TRBJ2-7, the V gene TRBV7-9; D uncertain. This CDR3 spans 13 amino acids. V gave up 5 bases and J gave up 2 bases, with 10 bases separating them. In germline, CDR1 is SEHNR, CDR2 FQNEAQ (reference sequence). The CDR3 bases are TGTGCCAGCAGCCCAGGCTACCCCTACGAGCAGTACTTC. Its translation: CASSPGYPYEQYF.

This clonotype was seen a few times. The CDR3 DNA reads TGTGCCAGCAGCTATTCTGAGCAGGGACACTCATCATTAATGTCCTACGAGCAGTACTTC. Translation gives CASSYSEQGHSSLMSYEQYF. The chain recombines TRBV7-2 with TRBJ2-7; a weak D match, TRBD1 (6 bases). Trimming stripped 4 bases from V and 1 base from J, with 29 bases between. This CDR3 region has 20 residues. CDR1 is SGHTA, CDR2 FQGNSA, per germline.

This clonotype occurred a few times. The J gene is TRBJ2-1, the V gene TRBV7-2; D remains ambiguous. V lost 3 bases, J lost 7 bases, and 22 bases lay in between. The germline CDR1 and CDR2 sequences are SGHTA and FQGNSA. CDR3 length: 17 residues. CDR3 protein: CASSFSPLAGYYNEQFF. CDR3 bases: TGTGCCAGCAGCTTTAGCCCCTTGGCAGGTTACTATAATGAGCAGTTCTTC.

This clonotype was observed a few times. The chain joins TRBV12-5 to TRBJ1-5; 8 nucleotides match TRBD1. This CDR3 has 13 amino acids. Germline V CDR1 and CDR2: LGHNT, FRNRAP. Losses at the gene ends were 5 bases for V and 6 bases for J; bases not matched to a gene: 3. CDR3 sequence: CASGTGGSQPQHF. The CDR3, as DNA: TGTGCTAGTGGTACAGGGGGGAGTCAGCCCCAGCATTTT.

In DNA, the CDR3 is TGTGCCAGCAGTTTCCCGGGGGTTAGCAATCAGCCCCAGCATTTT. Amino acid sequence: CASSFPGVSNQPQHF. The chain links TRBV6-6 to TRBJ1-5; a weak D match, TRBD1 (5 bases). V was cut by 4 bases and J by 0 bases, with 10 bases left in between. This CDR3 is 15 amino acids long. Germline assignment: CDR1 MNHNY and CDR2 SVGAGI (reference sequence).

This clonotype was recorded a few times. The chain couples TRBV24-1 to TRBJ2-5; D is possibly TRBD1 (7 bases). CDR1 KGHDR and CDR2 SFDVKD come from the germline V gene. The V gene lost 3 bases and the J gene lost 13 bases, with 14 bases spanning the gap. The CDR3 covers 12 residues. The CDR3 here is CATSDRTGLRYF. As DNA, the CDR3 is TGTGCCACCAGTGATAGGACAGGACTAAGGTACTTC.